The next 10 T cell receptor beta chains were all read from a single sample in a study of blood T cell repertoires in COVID-19 (dated by TCRdb to about 2020). Libraries were prepared through the immunoSEQ multiplex PCR assay. TCRdb's version of the immuneACCESS table is confined to in-frame rearrangements and falls short of the full clone set. An unresolved V gene accounts for under half of the shortfall where checked; the remainder is of unknown origin. This sample has some 80,000 clones in its table, and around 79% of those were observed once. The top ten clones comprise approximately 12% of the sample. The sample was peripheral blood. The receptors derive from a man aged 80 or over with acute or convalescent COVID-19.

The rearrangement links TRBV3-1 (or the pseudogene TRBV3-2) to TRBJ1-5; D not certain. CDR3 size: 13 residues. CDR1 and CDR2 from the germline V gene are LGHDT and YNNKEL (reference sequence). V lost 1 base and J 8 bases, leaving 9 bases between the germline ends. In DNA form, the CDR3 reads TGTGCCAGCAGCCAAGGAAATGAGGAGCCCCAGCATTTT. Translated: CASSQGNEEPQHF.

This chain uses TRBV9 with TRBJ2-1; possible D gene TRBD2, 6 bases. CDR1 SGDLS and CDR2 YYNGEE come from the germline V gene. V lost 0 bases, J lost 6 bases, and 13 bases lay in between. CDR3 length equals 15 residues. CDR3 sequence reads: CASSVALGGFNEQFF. The CDR3 nucleotides are TGTGCCAGCAGCGTAGCTCTGGGGGGATTCAATGAGCAGTTCTTC.

The chain has TRBV19 and TRBJ2-1; tentatively, D is TRBD2 (7 bases). The germline V gene encodes CDR1 LNHDA and CDR2 SQIVND (reference sequence). This CDR3 comprises 15 residues. Trimming took 1 base from V and 6 from J, leaving 13 bases between them. The CDR3 sequence is CASSIGSGGPNEQFF. CDR3 coding DNA: TGTGCCAGTAGTATAGGTTCGGGGGGCCCCAATGAGCAGTTCTTC.

The gene calls are TRBV3-1 (or the pseudogene TRBV3-2) and TRBJ1-1, with TRBD1 as a possible D gene (5 bases). Germline CDR1 and CDR2: LGHDT and YNNKEL (reference sequence). The CDR3 extends over 13 amino acids. Trimming cost V 4 bases and J 1 base, with 7 bases left between them. The DNA for the CDR3 is TGTGCCAGCAGCCGCACAGGGAACACTGAAGCTTTCTTT. This encodes CASSRTGNTEAFF.

The chain couples TRBV5-1 to TRBJ2-1; 8 bases map to TRBD2. V was pared by 4 bases and J by 6 bases, with 9 bases of the junction left unmatched. The CDR3 covers 15 residues. CDR1 SGHRS and CDR2 YFSETQ come from the germline V gene. The chain's CDR3 is CASSPGTRRVNEQFF. CDR3 sequence (DNA): TGCGCCAGCAGCCCCGGGACTAGGAGGGTCAATGAGCAGTTCTTC.

This chain uses TRBV12-3 or TRBV12-4 with TRBJ1-1; D might be TRBD1 (5 bases). The ends were cut back, 2 bases at V and 10 bases at J, with 14 bases in the middle. The CDR3 sequence is 13 residues long. CDR3 region: CASSLRRDSGAFF. The CDR3 DNA is TGTGCCAGCAGTTTAAGACGAGACAGTGGAGCTTTCTTT.

The chain has TRBV2 and TRBJ2-2, with unresolved D. V was trimmed by 6 bases and J by 1 base, leaving 6 bases between them. There are 13 residues in the CDR3. Germline V lookup: CDR1 SNHLY, CDR2 FYNNEI. DNA of the CDR3: TGTGCCAGCAGCAGACTGAACACCGGGGAGCTGTTTTTT. Translation gives CASSRLNTGELFF.

The chain couples TRBV3-1 (or the pseudogene TRBV3-2) to TRBJ1-2, with D possibly being TRBD1 (5 bases). The V gene's germline CDR1 is LGHDT and CDR2 YNNKEL (reference sequence). V lost 2 bases to trimming and J lost 6 bases, with 13 bases between them. There are 14 residues in the CDR3. CDR3 loop: CASSQRGGPDGYTF. The CDR3 nucleotides read TGTGCCAGCAGCCAACGGGGGGGACCGGATGGCTACACCTTC.

The CDR3 protein is CASSKNRGASEKLFF. The CDR3 DNA sequence: TGTGCCAGCAGCAAGAACAGGGGCGCGAGTGAAAAACTGTTTTTT. This sequence joins TRBV6-6 and TRBJ1-4, with 7 bases that match TRBD1. The CDR3 length is 15 residues. Germline loops: CDR1 MNHNY, CDR2 SVGAGI (reference sequence). The trim removed 6 bases at V and 7 bases at J, leaving 11 bases unmatched.

In this sample, this clone turned up once. The chain uses TRBV6-1 and TRBJ1-2; D remains ambiguous. Germline V gives CDR1 MNHNS, CDR2 SASEGT. The CDR3 has 13 amino acids. V lost 2 bases, J lost 4 bases, and 8 bases lay in between. For the CDR3, the DNA is TGTGCCAGCAGTGAAATGGCTGCCTATGGCTACACCTTC. As protein: CASSEMAAYGYTF.